This paragraph covers one T cell receptor beta chain sequence. Its antigen is unidentified. The CDR3 totals 15 residues. V shed 4 bases, J shed 4 bases, and the junction held 7 bases outside the gene matches. Looked up from germline, CDR1 is SEHNR and CDR2 is FQNEAQ (reference sequence). This record belongs to a study of T cell responses to AZD1222 COVID-19 vaccine. Study-wide results and caveats: Baseline seropositivity characterized only a handful of AZD1222 recipients. Variant regions that are unmutated are reportedly the target of nearly half of spike-specific TCRs. The CD4 TCRs associated with vaccination extended across spike and predominated at 160-218 and 743-854.

Method: immunoSEQ multiplex PCR; TCRdb's copy keeps in-frame clones and lacks some. The data hold roughly 100,000 clones, with about 90% observed a single time. This chain uses TRBV7-9 with TRBJ2-5, with TRBD2 identical over 9 bases. The sequence was obtained from an adult in good health. This specimen was peripheral blood, taken on day 0 of AZD1222 vaccination. The CDR3 region is CASSSSGTSPETQYF. In nucleotides, the CDR3 is TGTGCCAGCAGCTCCTCCGGGACTAGCCCAGAGACCCAGTACTTC.